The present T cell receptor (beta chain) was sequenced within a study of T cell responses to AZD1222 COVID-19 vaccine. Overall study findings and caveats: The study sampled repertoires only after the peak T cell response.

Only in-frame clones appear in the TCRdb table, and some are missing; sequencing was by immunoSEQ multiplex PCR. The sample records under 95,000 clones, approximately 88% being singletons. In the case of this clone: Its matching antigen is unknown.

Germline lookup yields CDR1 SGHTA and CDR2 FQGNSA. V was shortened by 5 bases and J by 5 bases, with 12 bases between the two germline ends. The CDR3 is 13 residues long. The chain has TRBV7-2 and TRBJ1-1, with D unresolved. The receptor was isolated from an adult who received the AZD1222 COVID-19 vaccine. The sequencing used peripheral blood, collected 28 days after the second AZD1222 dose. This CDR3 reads CASSGSIRTEAFF. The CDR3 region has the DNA TGTGCCAGCAGCGGGTCTATACGGACTGAAGCTTTCTTT.